The clone carrying this T cell receptor (beta chain) is a singleton in its sample. Antigen unknown. At one end the junction does not follow the germline gene, possibly because of a read error. The V gene's germline CDR1 is KGHSH and CDR2 LQKENI. The CDR3 is 14 residues long. The data were obtained in a study of cytomegalovirus exposure and HLA in healthy donors. Study findings and constraints: As a later analysis revealed, the rate of TCR association differed by HLA locus, with DRB1 most and HLA-C fewest.

With 60 Vbeta and 13 Jbeta primers, the PCR was carried out. The repertoire was sequenced with immunoSEQ multiplex PCR; TCRdb's copy has only in-frame clones and lacks some. The sample has some 150,000 clones, around nine tenths seen once. Each donor's status was that of a healthy bone marrow donor. Sequencing was carried out using PBMCs. The TCR was taken from a woman under 40 in good health and CMV-seronegative. This chain connects TRBV18 to TRBJ2-7; possibly TRBD1 for D (5 bases). The CDR3 DNA reads as TGTGCCAGCTCCCGGAGTAGGGGCTCCCACGAGCAGTACTTC. It is translated as CASSRSRGSHEQYF.